Listed below are T cell receptor beta chains from one sample, sequenced in a study of cytomegalovirus exposure and HLA in healthy donors. The method was immunoSEQ multiplex PCR; TCRdb's version includes in-frame clones alone and lacks a portion of them. Found here are 200,000 to 250,000 clones, roughly 78% of them singletons; the top ten hold about 0.47%. The sequenced material came from PBMCs. The origin of the receptors is a boy younger than 18 in good health and CMV-seronegative. Both conserved end residues are part of each CDR3. D genes are given only for firm matches. Clone size is given for some rows only: seen once, a few or many times, or a class if the clone is expanded.

TGTGCCAGTAGTCCGGGGACTCAGAGGGTTCGGGCTTTCTTT	CASSPGTQRVRAFF	TRBJ1-1	.	TRBV19	.
TGTGCCAGCAGCTCGGGACAGGAACGCTACGAGCAGTACTTC	CASSSGQERYEQYF	TRBJ2-7	TRBD1	TRBV11-3	once
TGTGCCAGTAGGACCGGGACAGGGAACACCGGGGAGCTGTTTTTT	CASRTGTGNTGELFF	TRBJ2-2	TRBD1	TRBV19	.
TGTGCCAGCAGTGAGTGGGCGGGGCAAAACTTCTATGGCTACACCTTC	CASSEWAGQNFYGYTF	TRBJ1-2	.	TRBV6-1	.
TGTGCCAGCAGCCAGTTCCGAGGATGGAGTGAAAAACTGTTTTTT	CASSQFRGWSEKLFF	TRBJ1-4	.	TRBV14	.
TGTGCCAGCAGTGGACAGGGGGCAGTTTGGGAAGAGACCCAGTACTTC	CASSGQGAVWEETQYF	TRBJ2-5	TRBD1	TRBV6-1	.
TGTGCCAGCAGTTTAGGCGGGGACCCCACAGATACGCAGTATTTT	CASSLGGDPTDTQYF	TRBJ2-3	.	TRBV27	.
TGTGCCAGCAGCTCCCTGCCCGGCTACAATGAGCAGTTCTTC	CASSSLPGYNEQFF	TRBJ2-1	.	TRBV7-7	.
TGTGCCAGCAGCTCGCCCAAGAGAAGCCCATCGATCTATGGCTACACCTTC	CASSSPKRSPSIYGYTF	TRBJ1-2	.	TRBV7-9	few
TGTGCCAGCAGCCAGTACAGGGGGTCTAATGAAAAACTGTTTTTT	CASSQYRGSNEKLFF	TRBJ1-4	TRBD1	TRBV14	.
TGTGCCAGCAGCGGAAACAAAGGGGTTGGCTACACCTTC	CASSGNKGVGYTF	TRBJ1-2	.	TRBV9	few
TGTGCCAGCAGCCAGACTAGCGGTAGCTACAATGAGCAGTTCTTC	CASSQTSGSYNEQFF	TRBJ2-1	TRBD2	TRBV7-2	.
TGCGCCAGCAGCTTGGTAACTAGCGGGGGAACGGCCGCGCTGTTTTTT	CASSLVTSGGTAALFF	TRBJ2-2	TRBD2	TRBV5-1	.
TGTGCCAGCAGCTGGGGACTAGGCGGGTCCGCAGATACGCAGTATTTT	CASSWGLGGSADTQYF	TRBJ2-3	TRBD2	TRBV13	.
TGCAGTGCTAGAGGTCGCTATGGCTACACCTTC	CSARGRYGYTF	TRBJ1-2	.	TRBV20-1	.
TGTGCCAGCAGCCGGGACAGGGTATCCTACGAGCAGTACTTC	CASSRDRVSYEQYF	TRBJ2-7	TRBD1	TRBV6-1	once
TGTGCCACCAGCAGACCGGACAGGGCCGTCCACGAGCAGTACTTC	CATSRPDRAVHEQYF	TRBJ2-7	TRBD1	TRBV15	.
TGTGCCAGCAGCTTAGTGGTTGAGGGAACCGGGGCCAACGTCCTGACTTTC	CASSLVVEGTGANVLTF	TRBJ2-6	.	TRBV13	.
TGTGCCTGGAAGCCAGGGGGTGAGTCTTATGGCTACACCTTC	CAWKPGGESYGYTF	TRBJ1-2	TRBD1	TRBV30	.
TGCAGCGCCGTCGCAGTAGCGGGGACCGGGGAGCTGTTTTTT	CSAVAVAGTGELFF	TRBJ2-2	TRBD2	TRBV29-1	.
TGCAGCGTTGTAAGACTAGCGTCTTCCTACGAGCAGTACTTC	CSVVRLASSYEQYF	TRBJ2-7	TRBD2	TRBV29-1	.
TGTGCCAGCACCCAGGGGGCGACGTCCGACACTGAAGCTTTCTTT	CASTQGATSDTEAFF	TRBJ1-1	TRBD1	TRBV7-9	.
TGTGCCAGCGGGGGGGGTTTCGGGAACACCGGGGAGCTGTTTTTT	CASGGGFGNTGELFF	TRBJ2-2	TRBD2	TRBV2	.
TGTGCCAGCAGCAGGCCCGGTCAGGGCTATGGCTACACCTTC	CASSRPGQGYGYTF	TRBJ1-2	.	TRBV5-6	.
TGTGCCAGTAGTATGGGAGATAACTACGAGCAGTACTTC	CASSMGDNYEQYF	TRBJ2-7	.	TRBV19	.
TGTGCCAGCAGACCAACAGGGGGCGGAGATGGCTACACCTTC	CASRPTGGGDGYTF	TRBJ1-2	TRBD1	TRBV7-2	.
TGCGCCAGCACTCCTACCACAGGGGGCGCGTTAGTGGCGCAGTATTTT	CASTPTTGGALVAQYF	TRBJ2-3	TRBD1	TRBV5-1	.
TGTGCCAGTAGTTCTCAGGGGGCTACGGCTGAAGCTTTCTTT	CASSSQGATAEAFF	TRBJ1-1	TRBD1	TRBV19	.
TGCGCCAGCAGCTTGGTTTTGGGTGGAGATGAGCAGTTCTTC	CASSLVLGGDEQFF	TRBJ2-1	.	TRBV5-1	.
TGTGCCTGGAGTCCAAACCACCGGGACGGGAGGAACACTGAAGCTTTCTTT	CAWSPNHRDGRNTEAFF	TRBJ1-1	.	TRBV30	.
TGTGCCAGCAGCCAGGGGACAGGGGGGCCTTACTATGGCTACACCTTC	CASSQGTGGPYYGYTF	TRBJ1-2	TRBD1	TRBV7-8	.
TGTGCCAGCAGGCAGGATACAGCGAACACTGAAGCTTTCTTT	CASRQDTANTEAFF	TRBJ1-1	.	TRBV6-6	.
TGTGCCAGCAGTGAAGGGAGGAGTGGTAATTCACCCCTCCACTTT	CASSEGRSGNSPLHF	TRBJ1-6	.	TRBV6-1	.
TGTGCCAGCACAGGGGTTATTAACTATGGCTACACCTTC	CASTGVINYGYTF	TRBJ1-2	.	TRBV7-9	.
TGTGCCAGCAGCACTGGACTAGCGGGCATAGTAGCCAAAAACATTCAGTACTTC	CASSTGLAGIVAKNIQYF	TRBJ2-4	TRBD2	TRBV5-4	.
TGTGCCAGCAGCACAGGGACTAGCGGGAGAGGAGAGACCCAGTACTTC	CASSTGTSGRGETQYF	TRBJ2-5	TRBD2	TRBV11-2	few
TGTGCCAGCAGCGGACAACAGGGTTGGGATCAGCCCCAGCATTTT	CASSGQQGWDQPQHF	TRBJ1-5	.	TRBV9	.